The 28 T cell receptor beta chains in this list originate from one sample, sequenced in a study of cytomegalovirus exposure and HLA in healthy donors. PCR amplification relied on 60 Vbeta primers (plus 13 Jbeta primers). Method: immunoSEQ multiplex PCR; TCRdb's copy keeps in-frame clones and lacks some. The sample records about 190,000 clones, about 77% being singletons. The specimen sequenced was PBMCs. Receptors originate from a man aged 25 to 45 in good health and CMV-seropositive.

This chain connects TRBV2 to TRBJ1-5; tentatively, D is TRBD1 (6 bases). Trimming shortened V by 7 bases and J by 3 bases, and 16 bases separated the two germline ends. The germline gives CDR1 SNHLY, CDR2 FYNNEI. The CDR3 loop spans 15 amino acids. Here the CDR3 DNA reads TGTGCCAGCACTCCCAACCAGGGGAACAATCAGCCCCAGCATTTT. It translates to CASTPNQGNNQPQHF.

J is TRBJ1-2 and V is TRBV27; the D gene is possibly TRBD1 (5 bases). CDR3 length: 11 residues. The germline V gene encodes CDR1 MNHEY and CDR2 SMNVEV (reference sequence). Trimming stripped 5 bases from V and 5 bases from J, with 6 bases between. CDR3 coding DNA: TGTGCCAGCAGTCGGGGGTATGGCTACACCTTC. Translated: CASSRGYGYTF.

The CDR3 protein is CSVVRERNQPQHF. The CDR3 bases are TGCAGCGTCGTCCGGGAAAGGAATCAGCCCCAGCATTTT. The V gene is TRBV29-1, the J gene TRBJ1-5; D gene uncertain. Germline CDR1 reads SQVTM; CDR2 reads ANQGSEA. CDR3 length: 13 residues. Deletions cut 6 bases from V and 4 bases from J, with 13 bases between. Together with reference TRBV29-1 and TRBJ1-5, the CDR3 gives the full variable domain: SAVISQKPSRDICQRGTSLTIQCQVDSQVTMMFWYRQQPGQSLTLIATANQGSEATYESGFVIDKFPISRPNLTFSTLTVSNMSPEDSSIYLCSVVRERNQPQHFGDGTRLSIL.

The rearrangement uses TRBV6-1 and TRBJ2-1, with TRBD1 matching over 7 bases. The CDR3 sequence is 18 residues long. Trimming cost V 0 bases and J 6 bases; bases outside gene matches: 14. CDR1 is MNHNS and CDR2 is SASEGT in the germline V gene. The CDR3 region is CASSEAQRGLKAGNEQFF. CDR3 DNA sequence: TGTGCCAGCAGTGAAGCCCAGAGGGGGCTGAAGGCCGGCAATGAGCAGTTCTTC.

This clone appeared a single time. The rearrangement joins TRBV7-9 to TRBJ1-6; TRBD1 matches 7 bases. The CDR3 spans 14 residues. The germline V gene has CDR1 SEHNR and CDR2 FQNEAQ (reference sequence). J gave up 9 bases and V 1 base, and 3 bases lay outside the gene matches. The CDR3 here is CASSLGAGGSPLHF. The CDR3 region has the DNA TGTGCCAGCAGCTTAGGGGCAGGGGGTTCACCCCTCCACTTT. The full variable domain, with the rest looked up from reference TRBV7-9 and TRBJ1-6, is DTGVSQNPRHKITKRGQNVTFRCDPISEHNRLYWYRQTLGQGPEFLTYFQNEAQLEKSRLLSDRFSAERPKGSFSTLEIQRTEQGDSAMYLCASSLGAGGSPLHFGNGTRLTVT.

The J gene is TRBJ1-2, the V gene TRBV18; tentatively, D is TRBD1 (6 bases). V lost 3 bases and J lost 0, with 11 bases in between. The CDR3 consists of 15 residues. CDR1 KGHSH and CDR2 LQKENI come from the germline V gene. CDR3 DNA sequence: TGTGCCAGCTCACCTCCGGACAGATCTAACTATGGCTACACCTTC. It translates to CASSPPDRSNYGYTF.

This clone occurred once. The genes are TRBV4-1 and TRBJ2-7; possibly TRBD2 for D (6 bases). The germline V gene has CDR1 MGHRA and CDR2 YSYEKL. V gave up 0 bases and J gave up 7 bases, with 13 bases separating them. The CDR3 covers 14 residues. The CDR3 DNA reads as TGCGCCAGCAGCCAAGACGGAGGGTTGGGAGAGCAGTACTTC. Its protein is CASSQDGGLGEQYF.

This clone is a singleton in its sample. CDR3 coding DNA: TGTGCCAGCAGCGATGTAGCGGGGGGCGGGAGCTCCTACAATGAGCAGTTCTTC. This gives the protein CASSDVAGGGSSYNEQFF. The chain combines TRBV11-3 with TRBJ2-1, with 10 bases aligning to TRBD2. The V segment lost 5 bases and the J segment 0 bases; nucleotides outside the gene matches: 10. This CDR3 has 18 residues. Germline CDR1 and CDR2: SGHNT and YENEEA. Full variable domain (rest looked up from reference TRBV11-3 and TRBJ2-1): EAGVVQSPRYKIIEKKQPVAFWCNPISGHNTLYWYLQNLGQGPELLIRYENEEAVDDSQLPKDRFSAERLKGVDSTLKIQPAELGDSAVYLCASSDVAGGGSSYNEQFFGPGTRLTVL.

J is TRBJ1-1 and V is TRBV7-9; D gene ambiguous. V gave up 4 bases and J gave up 1 base, with 13 bases separating them. Per the germline V gene, CDR1 is SEHNR and CDR2 is FQNEAQ (reference sequence). CDR3 size: 15 residues. CDR3 protein: CASSSSSTRNTEAFF. CDR3 bases: TGTGCCAGCAGCTCGAGTAGCACCCGGAACACTGAAGCTTTCTTT.

This clone is medium-sized (0.01 to 0.1%) within its sample. This rearrangement joins TRBV2 to TRBJ1-2, with a possible D match to TRBD1 (6 bases). Trimming took 6 bases from V and 8 from J, leaving 16 bases between them. CDR3 size: 13 residues. Germline assignment: CDR1 SNHLY and CDR2 FYNNEI. The CDR3 coding sequence is TGTGCCAGCAGCGGGACAACGACGGGGGGCTACACCTTC. Translation: CASSGTTTGGYTF.

The V and J genes are TRBV27 and TRBJ2-1, with a tentative D call TRBD1 (5 bases). This CDR3 region has 15 residues. Trimming took off 6 bases at V and 1 base at J, with 13 bases between the two ends. The V gene's germline CDR1 is MNHEY and CDR2 SMNVEV (reference sequence). The CDR3 loop is CASRGSAGSYNEQFF. The CDR3 bases are TGTGCCAGCAGGGGCTCTGCAGGGTCCTACAATGAGCAGTTCTTC.

This rearrangement joins TRBV7-9 to TRBJ2-5; TRBD2 matches 14 bases. The CDR3 contains 17 residues. V lost 4 bases and J lost 1; bases outside the gene matches: 5. Germline-derived CDR1 and CDR2 are SEHNR and FQNEAQ (reference sequence). The CDR3 protein is CASSWGLAGALQETQYF. CDR3 DNA sequence: TGTGCCAGCAGCTGGGGACTAGCGGGGGCCCTCCAAGAGACCCAGTACTTC.

This chain uses TRBV5-1 with TRBJ2-6; 7 positions agree with TRBD1. Trimming took 4 bases from V and 0 from J; bases not matched to a gene: 4. Per germline, CDR1 SGHRS and CDR2 YFSETQ. The CDR3 length is 16 residues. Here the CDR3 DNA reads TGCGCCAGCAGCGAGGGACAGAACTCTGGGGCCAACGTCCTGACTTTC. Translating gives CASSEGQNSGANVLTF.

This chain joins TRBV6-1 and TRBJ1-4; D is unresolved. CDR1 and CDR2 (germline): MNHNS, SASEGT. Trimming pared 5 bases from V and 15 bases from J, leaving 16 bases between. CDR3 size: 12 residues. Here the CDR3 DNA reads TGTGCCAGCAGTAGTCGCCCCAGGCCGTTGTTTTTT. Amino acid sequence: CASSSRPRPLFF.

The gene calls are TRBV7-8 and TRBJ1-5, with a tentative D call TRBD1 (6 bases). CDR1 and CDR2 from the germline V gene are SGHVS and FQNEAQ. CDR3 length: 15 residues. Trimming shortened V by 1 base and J by 7 bases, and 14 bases separated the two germline ends. CDR3 amino acids: CASSLGGRGGQPQHF. CDR3 nucleotides: TGTGCCAGCAGCTTAGGGGGCAGGGGAGGGCAGCCCCAGCATTTT. Drawing the rest from reference TRBV7-8 and TRBJ1-5, the complete variable domain is GAGVSQSPRYKVAKRGQDVALRCDPISGHVSLFWYQQALGQGPEFLTYFQNEAQLDKSGLPSDRFFAERPEGSVSTLKIQRTQQEDSAVYLCASSLGGRGGQPQHFGDGTRLSIL.

This chain uses TRBV10-3 with TRBJ2-1; 9 nucleotides line up with TRBD1. Germline V gene data show CDR1 as ENHRY and CDR2 as SYGVKD. The length of the CDR3 is 15 residues. V lost 2 bases to trimming and J lost 9 bases; unmatched junction nucleotides: 8. The CDR3 DNA reads as TGTGCCATCAGTGAGCCGGACAGGGGTCGTGGTGAGCAGTTCTTC. This sequence encodes CAISEPDRGRGEQFF.

The rearrangement links TRBV7-2 to TRBJ2-1; 12 nucleotides agree with TRBD2. Trimming cost V 2 bases and J 6 bases; bases outside gene matches: 5. This CDR3 has 16 amino acids. The germline CDR1 and CDR2 sequences are SGHTA and FQGNSA. CDR3: CASSLNGLAGINEQFF. The DNA of the CDR3 is TGTGCCAGCAGCTTAAATGGACTAGCGGGAATCAATGAGCAGTTCTTC.

This clone has just a few counts. This specimen includes other DNA sequences encoding the same CDR3. The chain uses TRBV7-9 and TRBJ1-1, with 8 bases identical to TRBD1. The length of the CDR3 is 14 residues. Germline lookup yields CDR1 SEHNR and CDR2 FQNEAQ (reference sequence). V shed 5 bases and J 5 bases; nucleotides not matched to a gene: 7. CDR3 in amino acids: CASSLGQGSTEAFF. Here the CDR3 DNA reads TGTGCCAGCAGCCTTGGACAGGGCTCGACTGAAGCTTTCTTT.

V usage is TRBV7-3 and J usage is TRBJ2-1, with 9 positions matching TRBD1. This CDR3 spans 16 amino acids. Germline V lookup: CDR1 SGHTA, CDR2 FQGTGA. The V and J ends lost 5 bases and 4 bases, in that order; junction bases with no gene match: 9. CDR3 bases: TGTGCCAGCAGCCCAGGGGGGACAGGGATGTACAATGAGCAGTTCTTC. This sequence encodes CASSPGGTGMYNEQFF.

The rearrangement joins TRBV4-3 to TRBJ1-2; tentatively, D is TRBD1 (5 bases). Germline values: CDR1 LGHNA, CDR2 YSLEER. V lost 0 bases and J lost 5, with 19 bases in between. The CDR3 is 17 residues long. For the CDR3, the DNA is TGCGCCAGCAGCCAAGATAGGGCTCAGGGATGGGTATATGGCTACACCTTC. It yields the protein CASSQDRAQGWVYGYTF.

V usage is TRBV7-9 and J usage is TRBJ1-2; unclear D gene. Germline V CDR1 and CDR2: SEHNR, FQNEAQ (reference sequence). With 2 bases removed from V and 1 base from J, the gap between germline ends came to 5 bases. The CDR3 has 13 amino acids. CDR3: CASSLRDNYGYTF. The CDR3 nucleotides are TGTGCCAGCAGCTTACGGGATAACTATGGCTACACCTTC. Filled out from reference TRBV7-9 and TRBJ1-2, the complete variable domain reads DTGVSQNPRHKITKRGQNVTFRCDPISEHNRLYWYRQTLGQGPEFLTYFQNEAQLEKSRLLSDRFSAERPKGSFSTLEIQRTEQGDSAMYLCASSLRDNYGYTFGSGTRLTVV.

This clone occurred a few times. The V and J genes are TRBV9 and TRBJ2-7, with a weak D call TRBD1 (6 bases). In germline, CDR1 is SGDLS, CDR2 YYNGEE. Trimming pared 0 bases from V and 4 bases from J, leaving 14 bases between. The CDR3 runs 15 residues. CDR3 residues: CASSVAPETGYEQYF. The CDR3 region has the DNA TGTGCCAGCAGCGTAGCCCCCGAAACAGGGTACGAGCAGTACTTC.

V usage is TRBV6-5 and J usage is TRBJ2-2; 7 bases agree with TRBD2. Germline V lookup: CDR1 MNHEY, CDR2 SVGAGI. J lost 6 bases, V lost 0 bases, and 4 bases had no gene match. The CDR3 covers 15 residues. The CDR3 sequence is CASSYSGLVPGELFF. CDR3 nucleotides: TGTGCCAGCAGTTACTCCGGACTAGTCCCCGGGGAGCTGTTTTTT.

Concerning this clone itself: The sample contains more than one DNA sequence encoding this CDR3. The genes are TRBV7-2 and TRBJ1-1, with D possibly TRBD1 on 5 matching bases. This CDR3 comprises 14 residues. Trimming took off 1 base at V and 1 base at J, with 7 bases between the two ends. Germline V gene sequence: CDR1 SGHTA, CDR2 FQGNSA. DNA for the CDR3: TGTGCCAGCAGCTTAGGGAGGGGGAACACTGAAGCTTTCTTT. Translating gives CASSLGRGNTEAFF.

As DNA, the CDR3 is TGTGCCAGCAGTTACTCGACAGGAGGTAATGAAAAACTGTTTTTT. It is translated as CASSYSTGGNEKLFF. The V gene is TRBV27, the J gene TRBJ1-4; tentative D call: TRBD1 (6 bases). The CDR3 loop spans 15 amino acids. Germline CDR1 reads MNHEY; CDR2 reads SMNVEV (reference sequence). Trimming stripped 4 bases from V and 4 bases from J, with 13 bases between.

The rearrangement uses TRBV7-5 and TRBJ2-1; the table's D call, TRBD2, has no DNA check behind it. TRBV7-5 is described as a pseudogene. This CDR3 has 17 residues. CDR3 loop: CARSLVRGRPPYNEQFF. The CDR3 DNA is TGTGCCAGAAGCTTAGTGCGGGGGCGCCCCCCTTACAATGAGCAGTTCTTC.

DNA for the CDR3: TGTGCCAGCAGCCGGGGAAGGGGGCCAGCCAAAAACATTCAGTACTTC. Residues: CASSRGRGPAKNIQYF. The chain is built from TRBV5-4 and TRBJ2-4; 7 bases align to TRBD1. CDR1 SGHNT and CDR2 YYREEE come from the germline V gene (reference sequence). V lost 4 bases, J lost 0 bases, and 7 bases stayed unmatched. The CDR3 spans 16 residues.

Worth noting for this clone: At one end the junction does not follow the germline gene, possibly because of a read error. The V call is TRBV7-9, the J call TRBJ2-2, with no clear D. Germline V gene sequence: CDR1 SEHNR, CDR2 FQNEAQ (reference sequence). This CDR3 region has 16 residues. The CDR3 sequence is CSSSSSPGRPGGELFF. Written as DNA, the CDR3 is TGTTCCAGCAGCTCCTCCCCGGGTCGCCCTGGGGGGGAGCTGTTTTTT.